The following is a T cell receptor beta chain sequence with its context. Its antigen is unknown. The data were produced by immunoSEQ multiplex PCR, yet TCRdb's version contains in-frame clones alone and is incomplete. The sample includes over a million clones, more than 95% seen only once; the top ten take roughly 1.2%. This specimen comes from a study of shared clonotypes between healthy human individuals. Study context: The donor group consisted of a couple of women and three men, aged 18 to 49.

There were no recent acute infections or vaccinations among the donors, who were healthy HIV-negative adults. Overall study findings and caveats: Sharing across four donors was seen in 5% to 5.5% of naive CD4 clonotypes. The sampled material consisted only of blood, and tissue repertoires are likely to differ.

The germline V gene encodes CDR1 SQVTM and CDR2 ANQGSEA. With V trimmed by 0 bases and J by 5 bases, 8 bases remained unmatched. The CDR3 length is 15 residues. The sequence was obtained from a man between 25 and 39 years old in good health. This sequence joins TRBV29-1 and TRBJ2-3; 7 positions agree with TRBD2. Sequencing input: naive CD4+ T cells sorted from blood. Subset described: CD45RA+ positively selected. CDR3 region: CSVEDTGGQLDTQYF. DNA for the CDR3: TGCAGCGTTGAAGATACGGGAGGCCAATTAGATACGCAGTATTTT.